This record concerns one T cell receptor beta chain sequence. Its antigen is unknown. The sample is drawn from a study of shared clonotypes between healthy human individuals. Whole-study results and caveats: Naive subsets tended to show greater estimated richness than memory subsets.

The germline CDR1 and CDR2 sequences are SGHTA and FQGNSA. This CDR3 comprises 17 residues. V trimming: 6 bases; J trimming: 1 base; junction bases outside the gene matches: 13. The authors' processing: There were no quality scores in the junction-only immunoSEQ sequences, so filtering differed. The protocol was immunoSEQ multiplex PCR, while the TCRdb copy is restricted to in-frame clones and leaves out a portion. From that table come the V and J calls and clone size; the DNA was used to work out D and trimming. The sample has a few million clones; just over 90% are singletons. CD45RO-negative, CCR7-positively selected cells formed the naive CD8 fraction, excluding terminally differentiated effector memory CD45RA+ cells. Donors included only healthy HIV-negative adults lacking recent acute infections or vaccinations. Only Caucasian adults living in Nashville, Tennessee made up the donor group.

The source material was naive CD8+ T cells from PBMCs. The clonotype comes from a young man in good health. Some clones in this sample may be carry-over from other donors' samples. This rearrangement joins TRBV7-2 to TRBJ2-5; 8 bases agree with TRBD2. In nucleotides, the CDR3 is TGTGCCAGCAGTCCCCCGGAAGTGCTAGCGGGCCAAGAGACCCAGTACTTC. This codes for CASSPPEVLAGQETQYF.